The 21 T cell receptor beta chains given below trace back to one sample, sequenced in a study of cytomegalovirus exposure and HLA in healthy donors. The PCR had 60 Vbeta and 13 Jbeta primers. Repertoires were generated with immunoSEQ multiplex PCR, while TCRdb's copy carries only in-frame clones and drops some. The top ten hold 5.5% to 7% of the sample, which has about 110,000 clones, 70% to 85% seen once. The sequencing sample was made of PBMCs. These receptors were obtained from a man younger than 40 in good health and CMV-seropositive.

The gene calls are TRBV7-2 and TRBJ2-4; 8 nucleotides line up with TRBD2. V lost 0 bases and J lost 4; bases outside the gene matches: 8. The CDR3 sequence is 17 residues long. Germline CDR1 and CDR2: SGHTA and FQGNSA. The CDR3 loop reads CASSLAFSGGSKNIQYF. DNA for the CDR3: TGTGCCAGCAGCTTAGCGTTCTCGGGGGGGTCGAAAAACATTCAGTACTTC.

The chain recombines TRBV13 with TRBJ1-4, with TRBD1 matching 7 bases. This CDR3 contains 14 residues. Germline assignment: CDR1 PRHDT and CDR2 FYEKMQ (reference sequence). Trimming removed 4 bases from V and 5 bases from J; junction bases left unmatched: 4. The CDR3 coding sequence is TGTGCCAGCAGCTCGACAGGGTCAAATGAAAAACTGTTTTTT. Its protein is CASSSTGSNEKLFF.

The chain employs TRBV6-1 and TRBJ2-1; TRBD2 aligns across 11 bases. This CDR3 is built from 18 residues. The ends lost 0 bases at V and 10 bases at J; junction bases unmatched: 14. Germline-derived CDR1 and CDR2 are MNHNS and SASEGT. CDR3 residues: CASSEAVVAGGFRREQFF. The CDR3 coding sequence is TGTGCCAGCAGTGAAGCAGTGGTAGCGGGGGGGTTCAGGCGAGAGCAGTTCTTC.

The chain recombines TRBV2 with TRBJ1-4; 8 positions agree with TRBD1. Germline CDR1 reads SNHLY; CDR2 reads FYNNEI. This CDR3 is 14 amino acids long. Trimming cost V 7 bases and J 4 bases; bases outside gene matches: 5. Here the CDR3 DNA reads TGTGCCAGCACGAGGACAGGGAATAATGAAAAACTGTTTTTT. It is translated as CASTRTGNNEKLFF.

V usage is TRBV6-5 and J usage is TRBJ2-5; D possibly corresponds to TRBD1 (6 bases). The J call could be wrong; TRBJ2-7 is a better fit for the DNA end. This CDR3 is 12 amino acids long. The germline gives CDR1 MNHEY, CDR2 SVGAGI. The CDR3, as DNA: TGTGCCAGCAGTTACAACAGGGACGAGCAGTACTTC. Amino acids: CASSYNRDEQYF.

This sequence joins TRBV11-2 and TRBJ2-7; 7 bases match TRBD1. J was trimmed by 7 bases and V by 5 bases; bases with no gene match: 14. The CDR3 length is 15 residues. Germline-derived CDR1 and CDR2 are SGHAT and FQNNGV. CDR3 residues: CASSLSGQTLGEQYF. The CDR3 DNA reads TGTGCCAGCAGCCTGTCGGGACAGACCCTAGGGGAGCAGTACTTC. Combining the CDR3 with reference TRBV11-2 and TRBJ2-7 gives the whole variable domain EAGVAQSPRYKIIEKRQSVAFWCNPISGHATLYWYQQILGQGPKLLIQFQNNGVVDDSQLPKDRFSAERLKGVDSTLKIQPAKLEDSAVYLCASSLSGQTLGEQYFGPGTRLTVT.

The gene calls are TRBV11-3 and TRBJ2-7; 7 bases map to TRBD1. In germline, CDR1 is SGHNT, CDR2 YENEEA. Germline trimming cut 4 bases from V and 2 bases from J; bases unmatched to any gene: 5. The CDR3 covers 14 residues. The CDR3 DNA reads TGTGCCAGCAGCTCCAGGACAGGCACCTACGAGCAGTACTTC. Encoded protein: CASSSRTGTYEQYF.

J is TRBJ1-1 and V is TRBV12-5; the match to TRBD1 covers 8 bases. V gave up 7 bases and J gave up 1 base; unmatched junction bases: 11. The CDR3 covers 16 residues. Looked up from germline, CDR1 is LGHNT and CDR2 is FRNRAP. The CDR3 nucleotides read TGTGCTAGTGCTCTCGGAACAGGGGGAACGAACACTGAAGCTTTCTTT. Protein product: CASALGTGGTNTEAFF.

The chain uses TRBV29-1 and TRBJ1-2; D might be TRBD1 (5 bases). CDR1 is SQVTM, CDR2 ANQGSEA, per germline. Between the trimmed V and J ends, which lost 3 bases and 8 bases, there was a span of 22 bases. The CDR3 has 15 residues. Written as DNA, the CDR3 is TGCAGCGTTGATGCCCTCGACGTCGGGGCGGGGGGCTACACCTTC. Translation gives CSVDALDVGAGGYTF.

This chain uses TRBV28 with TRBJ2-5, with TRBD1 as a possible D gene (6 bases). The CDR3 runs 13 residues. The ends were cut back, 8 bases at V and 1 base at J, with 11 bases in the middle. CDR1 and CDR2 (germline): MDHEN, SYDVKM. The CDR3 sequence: CASGGRIQETQYF. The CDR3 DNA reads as TGTGCCAGCGGGGGCCGAATCCAAGAGACCCAGTACTTC.

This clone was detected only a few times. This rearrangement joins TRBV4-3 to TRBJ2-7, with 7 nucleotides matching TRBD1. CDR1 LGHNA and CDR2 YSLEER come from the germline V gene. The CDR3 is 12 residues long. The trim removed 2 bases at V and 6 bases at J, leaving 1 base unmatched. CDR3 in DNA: TGCGCCAGCAGCCAAACAGGGGCCGAGCAGTACTTC. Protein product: CASSQTGAEQYF.

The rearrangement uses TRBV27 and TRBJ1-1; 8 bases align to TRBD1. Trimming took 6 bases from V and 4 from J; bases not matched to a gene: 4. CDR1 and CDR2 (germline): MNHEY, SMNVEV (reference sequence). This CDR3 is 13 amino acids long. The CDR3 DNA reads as TGTGCCAGCAGCCGGACAGGGATCACTGAAGCTTTCTTT. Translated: CASSRTGITEAFF.

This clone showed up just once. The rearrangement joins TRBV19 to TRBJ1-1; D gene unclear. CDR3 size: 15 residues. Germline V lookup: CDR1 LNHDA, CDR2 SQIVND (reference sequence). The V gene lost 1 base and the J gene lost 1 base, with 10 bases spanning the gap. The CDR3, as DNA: TGTGCCAGTAGTATAGTTGGCAGACAGAACACTGAAGCTTTCTTT. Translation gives CASSIVGRQNTEAFF.

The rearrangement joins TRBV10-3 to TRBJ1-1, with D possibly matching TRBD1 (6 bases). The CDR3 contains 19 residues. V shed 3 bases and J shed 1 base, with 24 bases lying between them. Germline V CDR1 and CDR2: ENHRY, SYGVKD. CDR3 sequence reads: CAISDPSAGAFIRNTEAFF. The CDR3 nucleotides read TGTGCCATCAGTGATCCATCCGCAGGGGCCTTTATTCGGAACACTGAAGCTTTCTTT.

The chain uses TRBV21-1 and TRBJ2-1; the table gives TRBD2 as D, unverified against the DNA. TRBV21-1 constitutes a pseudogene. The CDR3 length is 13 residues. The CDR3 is CARSQRGRNEQFF. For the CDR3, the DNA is TGTGCCAGGAGCCAGCGGGGACGCAATGAGCAGTTCTTC.

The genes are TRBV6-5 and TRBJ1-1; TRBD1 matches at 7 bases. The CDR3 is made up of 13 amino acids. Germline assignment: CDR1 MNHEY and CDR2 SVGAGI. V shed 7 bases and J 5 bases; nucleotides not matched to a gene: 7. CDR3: CASNLQGSTEAFF. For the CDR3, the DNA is TGTGCCAGCAATCTACAGGGGAGTACTGAAGCTTTCTTT.

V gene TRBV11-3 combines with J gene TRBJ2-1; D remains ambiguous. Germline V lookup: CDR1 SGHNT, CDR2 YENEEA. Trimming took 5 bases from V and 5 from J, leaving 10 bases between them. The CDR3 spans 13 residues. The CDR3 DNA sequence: TGTGCCAGCAGCACCGAGGCCAACAATGAGCAGTTCTTC. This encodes CASSTEANNEQFF.

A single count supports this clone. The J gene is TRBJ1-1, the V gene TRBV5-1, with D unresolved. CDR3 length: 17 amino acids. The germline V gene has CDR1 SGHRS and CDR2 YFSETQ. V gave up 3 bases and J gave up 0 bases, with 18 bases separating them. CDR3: CASSYNSHTNLNTEAFF. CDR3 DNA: TGCGCCAGCAGCTATAACAGCCACACAAACCTGAACACTGAAGCTTTCTTT.

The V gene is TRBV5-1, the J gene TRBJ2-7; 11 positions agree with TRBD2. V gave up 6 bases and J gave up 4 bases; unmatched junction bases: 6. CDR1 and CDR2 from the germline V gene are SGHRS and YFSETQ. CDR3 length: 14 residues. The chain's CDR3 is CASKLSGGEYEQYF. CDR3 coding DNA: TGCGCCAGCAAACTTAGCGGGGGGGAATACGAGCAGTACTTC.

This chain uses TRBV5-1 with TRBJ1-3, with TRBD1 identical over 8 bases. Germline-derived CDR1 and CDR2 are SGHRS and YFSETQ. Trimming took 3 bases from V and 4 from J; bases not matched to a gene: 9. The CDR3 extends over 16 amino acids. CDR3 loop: CASSSRGRQEGNTIYF. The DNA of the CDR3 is TGCGCCAGCAGCTCCAGGGGGCGTCAGGAAGGAAACACCATATATTTT.

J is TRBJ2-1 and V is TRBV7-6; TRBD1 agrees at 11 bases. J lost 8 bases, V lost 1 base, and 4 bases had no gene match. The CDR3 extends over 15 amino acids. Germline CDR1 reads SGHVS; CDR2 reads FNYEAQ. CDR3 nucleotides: TGTGCCAGCAGCTTAGGGGACAGGGGGTTCTATGAGCAGTTCTTC. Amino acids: CASSLGDRGFYEQFF.